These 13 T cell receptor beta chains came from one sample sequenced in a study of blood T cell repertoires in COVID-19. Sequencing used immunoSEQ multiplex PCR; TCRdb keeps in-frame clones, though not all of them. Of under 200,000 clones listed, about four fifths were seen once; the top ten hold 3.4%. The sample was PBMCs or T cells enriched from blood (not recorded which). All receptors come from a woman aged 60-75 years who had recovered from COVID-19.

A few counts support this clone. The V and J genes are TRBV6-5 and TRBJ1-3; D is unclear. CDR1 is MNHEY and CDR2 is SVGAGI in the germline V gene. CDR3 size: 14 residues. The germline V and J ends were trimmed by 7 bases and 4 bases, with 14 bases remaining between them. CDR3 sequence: CASTRGIFGNTIYF. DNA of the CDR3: TGTGCCAGCACTCGAGGGATTTTCGGAAACACCATATATTTT.

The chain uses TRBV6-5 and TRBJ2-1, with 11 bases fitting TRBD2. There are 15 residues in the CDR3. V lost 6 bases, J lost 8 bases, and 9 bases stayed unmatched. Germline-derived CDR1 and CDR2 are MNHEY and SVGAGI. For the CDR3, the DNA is TGTGCCAGCAGGATTAGCGGGGGGGCAGGGTATGAGCAGTTCTTC. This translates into CASRISGGAGYEQFF.

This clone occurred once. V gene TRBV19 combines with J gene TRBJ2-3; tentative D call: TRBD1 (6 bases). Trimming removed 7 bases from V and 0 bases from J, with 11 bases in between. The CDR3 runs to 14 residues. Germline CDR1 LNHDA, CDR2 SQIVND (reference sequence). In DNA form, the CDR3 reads TGTGCCAGTACGACAGGAGCTAGCACAGATACGCAGTATTTT. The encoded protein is CASTTGASTDTQYF.

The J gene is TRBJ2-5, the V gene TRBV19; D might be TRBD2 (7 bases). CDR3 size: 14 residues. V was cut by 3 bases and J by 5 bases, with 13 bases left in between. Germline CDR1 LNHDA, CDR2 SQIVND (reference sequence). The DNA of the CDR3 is TGTGCCAGTAGTATGGGGGGGGGCCTTGAGACCCAGTACTTC. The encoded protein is CASSMGGGLETQYF. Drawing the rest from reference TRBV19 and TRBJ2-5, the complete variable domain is DGGITQSPKYLFRKEGQNVTLSCEQNLNHDAMYWYRQDPGQGLRLIYYSQIVNDFQKGDIAEGYSVSREKKESFPLTVTSAQKNPTAFYLCASSMGGGLETQYFGPGTRLLVL.

The CDR3 is CSVEDKGGPQTEAFF. For the CDR3, the DNA is TGCAGCGTTGAAGATAAGGGAGGCCCCCAAACTGAAGCTTTCTTT. The chain combines TRBV29-1 with TRBJ1-1; D not certain. The CDR3 length is 15 residues. Germline V lookup: CDR1 SQVTM, CDR2 ANQGSEA. V was cut by 0 bases and J by 5 bases, with 16 bases left in between.

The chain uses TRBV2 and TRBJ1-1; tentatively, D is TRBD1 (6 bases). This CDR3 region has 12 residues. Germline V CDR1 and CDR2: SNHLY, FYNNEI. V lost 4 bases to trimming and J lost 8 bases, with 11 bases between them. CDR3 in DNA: TGTGCCAGCAGTGCAGGGGTGAGGGAAGCTTTCTTT. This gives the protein CASSAGVREAFF.

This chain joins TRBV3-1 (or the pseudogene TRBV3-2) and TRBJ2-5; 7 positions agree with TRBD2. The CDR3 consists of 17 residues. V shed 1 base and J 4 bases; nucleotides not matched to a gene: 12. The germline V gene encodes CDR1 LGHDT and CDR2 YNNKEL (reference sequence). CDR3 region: CASSQVDSGEGLETQYF. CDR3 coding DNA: TGTGCCAGCAGCCAAGTGGACTCGGGGGAGGGGTTAGAGACCCAGTACTTC.

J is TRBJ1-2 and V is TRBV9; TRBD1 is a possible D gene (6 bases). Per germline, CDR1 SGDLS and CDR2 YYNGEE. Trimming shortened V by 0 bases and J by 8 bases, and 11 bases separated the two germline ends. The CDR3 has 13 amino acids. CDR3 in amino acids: CASSVVQGGGYTF. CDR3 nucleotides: TGTGCCAGCAGCGTAGTACAGGGAGGGGGCTACACCTTC.

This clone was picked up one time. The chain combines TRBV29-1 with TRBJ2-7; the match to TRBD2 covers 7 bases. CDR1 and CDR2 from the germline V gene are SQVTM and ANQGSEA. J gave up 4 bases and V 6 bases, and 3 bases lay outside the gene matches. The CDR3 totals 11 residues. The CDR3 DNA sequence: TGCAGCGTGGGGGAGGGGTACGAGCAGTACTTC. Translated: CSVGEGYEQYF.

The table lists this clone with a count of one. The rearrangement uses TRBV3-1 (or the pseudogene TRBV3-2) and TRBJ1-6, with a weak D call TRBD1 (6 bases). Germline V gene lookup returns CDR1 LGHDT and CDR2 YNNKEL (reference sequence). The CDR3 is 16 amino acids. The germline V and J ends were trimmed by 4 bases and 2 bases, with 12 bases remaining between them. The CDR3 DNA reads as TGTGCCAGCAGCCGCAACAGGGCAGCCTATAATTCACCCCTCCACTTT. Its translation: CASSRNRAAYNSPLHF.

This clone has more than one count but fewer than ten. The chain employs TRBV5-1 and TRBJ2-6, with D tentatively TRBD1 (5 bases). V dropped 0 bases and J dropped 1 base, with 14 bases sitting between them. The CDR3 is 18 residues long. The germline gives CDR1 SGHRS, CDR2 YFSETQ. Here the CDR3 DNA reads TGCGCCAGCAGCTTGGAAGGTAGGGGCAGGTCTGGGGCCAACGTCCTGACTTTC. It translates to CASSLEGRGRSGANVLTF.

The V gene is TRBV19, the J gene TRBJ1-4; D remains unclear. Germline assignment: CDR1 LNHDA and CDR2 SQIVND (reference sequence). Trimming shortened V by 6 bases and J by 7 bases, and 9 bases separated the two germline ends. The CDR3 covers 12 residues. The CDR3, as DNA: TGTGCCAGTAGCATGAGTGTTGAAAAACTGTTTTTT. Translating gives CASSMSVEKLFF. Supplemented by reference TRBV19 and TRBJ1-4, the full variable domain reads DGGITQSPKYLFRKEGQNVTLSCEQNLNHDAMYWYRQDPGQGLRLIYYSQIVNDFQKGDIAEGYSVSREKKESFPLTVTSAQKNPTAFYLCASSMSVEKLFFGSGTQLSVL.

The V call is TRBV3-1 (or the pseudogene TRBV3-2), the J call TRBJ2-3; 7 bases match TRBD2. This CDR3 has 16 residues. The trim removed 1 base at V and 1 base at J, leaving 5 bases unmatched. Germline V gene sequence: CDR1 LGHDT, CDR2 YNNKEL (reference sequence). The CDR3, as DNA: TGTGCCAGCAGCCAAGGGTGGGGGGGTCGCACAGATACGCAGTATTTT. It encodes CASSQGWGGRTDTQYF.